This T cell receptor beta chain was identified during a study of shared clonotypes between healthy human individuals. Study findings and constraints: With four donors compared, around 5% of naive CD4 clonotypes were shared.

Each donor was a Caucasian adult residing in Nashville, Tennessee. Sequenced by immunoSEQ multiplex PCR; TCRdb stores in-frame clones only, minus some. The data hold over 2 million clones, with 92% observed a single time. Trimming left V 3 bases short and J 6 bases short, with 14 bases between. Germline CDR1 reads LNHDA; CDR2 reads SQIVND (reference sequence). There are 14 residues in the CDR3. In regard to this clone: The antigen remains unidentified.

The sample consisted of naive CD4+ T cells from PBMCs. Stated subset: CD45RA+ positively selected. This sequence joins TRBV19 and TRBJ2-5, with D maybe TRBD1 (6 bases). The clonotype was recovered from a man aged 18 to 29 in good health. Some clones in this sample may be carry-over from other donors' samples. CDR3 residues: CASSMTGTRKTQYF. For the CDR3, the DNA is TGTGCCAGTAGTATGACCGGGACACGCAAGACCCAGTACTTC.